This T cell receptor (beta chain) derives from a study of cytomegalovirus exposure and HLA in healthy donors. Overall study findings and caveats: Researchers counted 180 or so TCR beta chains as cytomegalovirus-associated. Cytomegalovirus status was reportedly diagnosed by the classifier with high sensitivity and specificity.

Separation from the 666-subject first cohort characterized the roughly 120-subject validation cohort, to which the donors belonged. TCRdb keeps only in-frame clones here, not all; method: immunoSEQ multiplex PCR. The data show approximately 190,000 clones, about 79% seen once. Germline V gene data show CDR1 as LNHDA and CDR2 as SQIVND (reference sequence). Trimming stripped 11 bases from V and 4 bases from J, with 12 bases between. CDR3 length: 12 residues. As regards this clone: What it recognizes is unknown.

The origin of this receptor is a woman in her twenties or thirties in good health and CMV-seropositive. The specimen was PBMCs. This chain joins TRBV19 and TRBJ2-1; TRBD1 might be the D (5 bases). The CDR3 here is CACGALYNEQFF. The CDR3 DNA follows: TGTGCCTGTGGGGCACTTTACAATGAGCAGTTCTTC.